A single sample gave rise to the 28 T cell receptor beta chains below, sequenced in a study of kidney transplant recipient with SARS-CoV-2 infection. One entry per CDR3 protein results from TCRdb running MiXCR on the reads. Of under 250,000 distinct CDR3 sequences listed, 25% to 35% were seen once; the top ten hold nearly 7.5%. Material: a blood sample, obtained at baseline and on day 111 from a kidney transplant recipient. The receptors here all came from a male patient aged 30 to 40 who had COVID-19 and was a kidney transplant recipient. The graft donor may have contributed some T cells.

As regards this clonotype: Possible read error: a much larger clone is one base away. The chain combines TRBV28 with TRBJ1-2; D perhaps matches TRBD1 (5 bases). CDR1 is MDHEN and CDR2 is SYDVKM in the germline V gene. The V and J ends lost 2 bases and 4 bases respectively, with 11 bases between them. The CDR3 extends over 14 amino acids. The CDR3, as DNA: TGTGCCAGCAGTTTAAAGACAGAGGTCTATGGCTACACCTTC. Its protein is CASSLKTEVYGYTF.

About this clonotype itself: A much bigger clone sits one base away, suggesting this may be a read error. J is TRBJ2-4 and V is TRBV11-2; TRBD2 might be the D (5 bases). The J call may be faulty, since TRBJ2-5 better matches the DNA end. Germline values: CDR1 SGHAT, CDR2 FQNNGV. This CDR3 spans 14 amino acids. CDR3 DNA sequence: TGTGCCAGCAGCCAGAACCCCGCGGGAGAGACCCAGTACTTC. This gives the protein CASSQNPAGETQYF.

This clonotype occurred many times. The rearrangement joins TRBV5-6 to TRBJ2-7, with 10 nucleotides matching TRBD2. From germline, CDR1 is SGHDT and CDR2 YYEEEE. The trim removed 1 base at V and 5 bases at J, leaving 3 bases unmatched. The CDR3 length is 14 residues. CDR3 nucleotide sequence: TGTGCCAGCAGCTTGCTAGCGGGAGTCGACGAGCAGTACTTC. Its protein is CASSLLAGVDEQYF.

The CDR3 here is CASSPSGSSYNEQFF. The CDR3 region has the DNA TGCGCCAGCAGCCCGAGCGGGAGCTCCTACAATGAGCAGTTCTTC. The chain links TRBV5-1 to TRBJ2-1; 8 bases align to TRBD2. The V and J ends lost 4 bases and 0 bases, in that order; junction bases with no gene match: 3. In germline, CDR1 is SGHRS, CDR2 YFSETQ. The CDR3 consists of 15 residues.

Comment on this clonotype: It may be a read error: a sequence one base away is much more abundant. J is TRBJ2-1 and V is TRBV24-1; D may be TRBD2 (6 bases). CDR1 and CDR2 from the germline V gene are KGHDR and SFDVKD. The CDR3 loop spans 16 amino acids. The CDR3 loop reads CTTGTNRDSRGDEQFF. As DNA, the CDR3 is TGTACCACCGGAACAAACCGGGACTCCAGAGGGGATGAGCAGTTCTTC.

With respect to this clonotype: This clone may be a read error of a much larger clone one base away. The gene calls are TRBV9 and TRBJ1-2, with D hard to call. Germline loops: CDR1 SGDLS, CDR2 YYNGEE. This CDR3 region has 12 residues. CDR3 in DNA: TGTGCCAGCTGGTCCAGTAACTATGGCCACACCTTC. It codes for CASWSSNYGHTF.

On this clonotype itself: The germline gene is not matched at one end of the junction; a read error may be the cause. This chain uses TRBV13 with TRBJ2-1, with no clear D. CDR3 length: 17 amino acids. CDR1 and CDR2 (germline): PRHDT, FYEKMQ (reference sequence). This chain's CDR3 is CASSGCDAECKPYGYPF. As DNA, the CDR3 is TGTGCCAGCAGTGGTTGCGATGCTGAGTGCAAGCCCTATGGCTACCCCTTC.

With regard to this clonotype: A single base separates this from a much larger clone, so it may be a read error. This chain connects TRBV9 to TRBJ2-2; possibly TRBD1 for D (6 bases). This CDR3 comprises 14 residues. The germline gives CDR1 SGDLS, CDR2 YYNGEE. The CDR3: CASSPLVGKGEPFF. In nucleotides, the CDR3 is TGTGCCAGCAGCCCCCTAGTGGGGAAGGGGGAGCCGTTTTTT.

This clonotype has at least ten counts. The rearrangement joins TRBV27 to TRBJ2-2, with D hard to call. V dropped 5 bases and J dropped 1 base, with 20 bases sitting between them. The CDR3 loop spans 18 amino acids. The germline gives CDR1 MNHEY, CDR2 SMNVEV (reference sequence). The CDR3 is CASSRHLLGYKNTGELFF. The DNA for the CDR3 is TGTGCCAGCAGTCGCCACCTCCTAGGATACAAGAACACCGGGGAGCTGTTTTTT.

This clonotype was seen ten or more times. The CDR3 loop reads CASSYGTGVTDTQYF. DNA of the CDR3: TGTGCCAGCAGTTACGGGACAGGGGTCACGGATACGCAGTATTTT. The gene calls are TRBV6-5 and TRBJ2-3; 10 nucleotides align to TRBD1. The J segment lost 6 bases and the V segment lost 2 bases, leaving 5 bases of the junction unmatched. CDR3 size: 15 residues. The germline V gene has CDR1 MNHEY and CDR2 SVGAGI.

In this sample, this clonotype turned up many times. The chain uses TRBV30 and TRBJ1-2; no firm D call. Germline V gene data show CDR1 as GTSNPN and CDR2 as SVGIG (reference sequence). The CDR3 is 16 residues long. Between the trimmed V and J ends, which lost 5 bases and 4 bases, there was a span of 23 bases. The CDR3 nucleotides read TGTGCCTGGTACTCAAAGCGTTATAGAAAGACCTATGGCTACACCTTC. Its protein product is CAWYSKRYRKTYGYTF.

Comments on this clonotype: A much larger clone lies a single base off, so this may be a read error. The conserved closing phenylalanine or tryptophan is absent in this CDR3, likely reflecting a read error. The rearrangement links TRBV20-1 to TRBJ2-5, with D uncertain. The CDR3 has 14 residues. The V gene's germline CDR1 is DFQATT and CDR2 SNEGSKA (reference sequence). Trimming stripped 0 bases from V and 7 bases from J, with 15 bases between. The CDR3 nucleotides read TGCAGTGCTAGAGACCTCGGACCCCCAGGGACCCAGTACCTC. As protein: CSARDLGPPGTQYL.

In regard to this clonotype: This could be a read error, since a much larger clone is one nucleotide away. The chain couples TRBV3-1 to TRBJ1-5, with D unresolved. Per germline, CDR1 LGHDT and CDR2 YNNKEL (reference sequence). The CDR3 is 13 amino acids. This chain's CDR3 is CANSQDLDQPQHF. The DNA of the CDR3 is TGTGCCAACAGCCAAGATTTGGATCAGCCCCAGCATTTT. Together with reference TRBV3-1 and TRBJ1-5, the CDR3 gives the full variable domain: DTAVSQTPKYLVTQMGNDKSIKCEQNLGHDTMYWYKQDSKKFLKIMFSYNNKELIINETVPNRFSPKSPDKAHLNLHINSLELGDSAVYFCANSQDLDQPQHFGDGTRLSIL.

This clonotype was observed a few times. The chain links TRBV20-1 to TRBJ2-3, with 12 bases identical to TRBD2. The CDR3 runs to 15 residues. The V and J ends lost 4 bases and 5 bases, in that order; junction bases with no gene match: 7. The germline gives CDR1 DFQATT, CDR2 SNEGSKA (reference sequence). CDR3 DNA: TGCAGTGCTAACCCACTAGCGGGAGGTATAGATACGCAGTATTTT. Translating it yields CSANPLAGGIDTQYF.

The table lists this clonotype with many counts. J is TRBJ2-1 and V is TRBV20-1; 7 bases fit TRBD2. With V trimmed by 3 bases and J by 1 base, 3 bases remained unmatched. The CDR3 spans 14 residues. The germline CDR1 and CDR2 sequences are DFQATT and SNEGSKA (reference sequence). This CDR3 reads CSASGRLSYNEQFF. The CDR3 bases are TGCAGTGCTAGCGGGAGGCTTTCCTACAATGAGCAGTTCTTC.

The table lists this clonotype with a few counts. The chain carries TRBV3-1 and TRBJ1-2; D gene unclear. The CDR3 runs to 17 residues. V lost 5 bases and J 4 bases, leaving 23 bases between the germline ends. Germline loops: CDR1 LGHDT, CDR2 YNNKEL (reference sequence). In nucleotides, the CDR3 is TGTGCCAGCAGCTTAAAGAACACCCTTCGAAAGACCTATGGCTACACCTTC. As protein: CASSLKNTLRKTYGYTF.

Comments on this clonotype: Just one base apart from a much larger clone, this may be a read error. The genes are TRBV3-2 and TRBJ1-1. TRBV3-2 is assigned pseudogene status. CDR3 length equals 13 residues. The DNA of the CDR3 is TGTGCCAGCGGACGGGGTAGGAACACTGAAGCTTTCTTT. This gives the protein CASGRGRNTEAFF.

The CDR3 sequence is CASSYSRTGHSGNTIYF. The CDR3, as DNA: TGTGCCAGCAGTTACTCTAGGACAGGGCACTCTGGAAACACCATATATTTT. The rearrangement links TRBV6-5 to TRBJ1-3; 8 nucleotides line up with TRBD1. The CDR3 has 17 amino acids. In germline, CDR1 is MNHEY, CDR2 SVGAGI. J lost 0 bases, V lost 0 bases, and 4 bases had no gene match.

In this sample, this clonotype turned up many times. This chain connects TRBV19 to TRBJ2-7; D perhaps matches TRBD2 (6 bases). The length of the CDR3 is 17 residues. V shed 5 bases and J shed 5 bases, with 25 bases lying between them. Per germline, CDR1 LNHDA and CDR2 SQIVND (reference sequence). The CDR3 coding sequence is TGTGCCAGTAGTCGCCGACACGCGACCGGGAGAGAGGACGAGCAGTACTTC. Translation: CASSRRHATGREDEQYF.

This clonotype has a handful of counts. This chain connects TRBV5-5 to TRBJ2-5; TRBD2 might be the D (5 bases). The V end was cut by 3 bases, the J end by 5 bases, with 8 bases between. Per germline, CDR1 SGHKS and CDR2 YYEKEE (reference sequence). The CDR3 loop spans 12 amino acids. For the CDR3, the DNA is TGTGCCAGCAGCTCGAGCGGCGAGACCCAGTACTTC. Translating it yields CASSSSGETQYF. Supplemented by reference TRBV5-5 and TRBJ2-5, the full variable domain reads DAGVTQSPTHLIKTRGQQVTLRCSPISGHKSVSWYQQVLGQGPQFIFQYYEKEERGRGNFPDRFSARQFPNYSSELNVNALLLGDSALYLCASSSSGETQYFGPGTRLLVL.

This clonotype was observed a few times. This chain uses TRBV19 with TRBJ2-1; TRBD1 agrees at 10 bases. V shed 7 bases and J 5 bases; nucleotides not matched to a gene: 8. The V gene's germline CDR1 is LNHDA and CDR2 SQIVND (reference sequence). The CDR3 has 15 residues. The CDR3 reads CASTSGQGGDNEQFF. The CDR3 DNA follows: TGTGCCAGTACCTCAGGACAGGGGGGCGACAATGAGCAGTTCTTC. Full variable domain (rest looked up from reference TRBV19 and TRBJ2-1): DGGITQSPKYLFRKEGQNVTLSCEQNLNHDAMYWYRQDPGQGLRLIYYSQIVNDFQKGDIAEGYSVSREKKESFPLTVTSAQKNPTAFYLCASTSGQGGDNEQFFGPGTRLTVL.

This clonotype was counted at least ten times. This sequence joins TRBV6-2 or TRBV6-3 and TRBJ2-7; possible D gene TRBD1, 6 bases. V lost 7 bases and J 3 bases, leaving 19 bases between the germline ends. Per the germline V gene, CDR1 is MNHEY and CDR2 is SVGEGT. CDR3 size: 15 residues. The CDR3 region is CASTFPGSGDYEQYF. For the CDR3, the DNA is TGTGCCAGCACCTTCCCCGGGTCAGGGGACTACGAGCAGTACTTC.

Many counts were recorded for this clonotype. The chain couples TRBV7-2 to TRBJ2-7, with TRBD1 as a possible D gene (6 bases). The CDR3 is made up of 15 amino acids. With 1 base removed from V and 0 bases from J, the gap between germline ends came to 10 bases. Germline V gene data show CDR1 as SGHTA and CDR2 as FQGNSA. The chain's CDR3 is CASSLGQGSSYEQYF. The CDR3 DNA reads as TGTGCCAGCAGCTTAGGGCAGGGGTCCTCCTACGAGCAGTACTTC.

Notes on this clonotype: A much larger clone differs by one base, so this may be a read error. This chain joins TRBV19 and TRBJ2-5, with 8 bases aligning to TRBD1. Germline assignment: CDR1 LNHDA and CDR2 SQIVND (reference sequence). The ends lost 5 bases at V and 3 bases at J; junction bases unmatched: 8. The CDR3 length is 15 residues. The CDR3 protein is CASSPSWTGKETQYF. CDR3 coding DNA: TGTGCCAGTAGTCCCTCCTGGACAGGGAAAGAGACCCAGTACTTC.

About this clonotype: This may arise from a read error, as a much more abundant clone is one base away. The genes are TRBV18 and TRBJ1-1, with D perhaps matching TRBD1 (5 bases). CDR1 and CDR2 from the germline V gene are KGHSH and LQKENI. The CDR3 covers 14 residues. V was trimmed by 0 bases and J by 4 bases, leaving 9 bases between them. For the CDR3, the DNA is TGTGCCAGCTCACCACCTGCAGGGCTCACTGAAGCTTTCTTT. Translated, it gives CASSPPAGLTEAFF.

As regards this clonotype: With a much larger clone just one base away, this may be a read error. The chain joins TRBV4-3 to TRBJ1-2, with D possibly being TRBD1 (5 bases). This CDR3 is 17 amino acids long. From germline, CDR1 is LGHNA and CDR2 YSLEER. This CDR3 is CASSIDTGRRKTYGCTF. As DNA, the CDR3 is TGCGCCAGCAGCATTGATACAGGACGTCGAAAGACCTATGGCTGCACCTTC.

There are many counts of this clonotype. The chain couples TRBV5-1 to TRBJ2-5; D possibly corresponds to TRBD1 (5 bases). The CDR3 totals 15 residues. The V gene's germline CDR1 is SGHRS and CDR2 YFSETQ. V lost 5 bases and J lost 1, with 15 bases in between. The CDR3: CASSQAGSPQETQYF. CDR3 DNA sequence: TGCGCCAGCAGTCAAGCAGGGTCACCCCAAGAGACCCAGTACTTC.

A remark on this clonotype: This likely traces to a read error, being one base from a far larger clone. The genes are TRBV6-5 and TRBJ2-5, with 11 nucleotides matching TRBD1. Germline CDR1 and CDR2: MNHEY and SVGAGI. This CDR3 contains 14 residues. The CDR3 protein is CASSSGQGAKTQHF. The CDR3 bases are TGTGCCAGCAGCTCCGGACAGGGGGCAAAGACCCAGCACTTC.